This TCR beta chain comes out of a study of cytomegalovirus exposure and HLA in healthy donors. The V and J ends lost 0 bases and 10 bases respectively, with 10 bases between them. The CDR3 sequence is 13 residues long. CDR1 and CDR2 (germline): MNHEY, SVGAGI. PCR primers comprised 60 Vbeta and 13 Jbeta primers. Here immunoSEQ multiplex PCR was the method, and the copy in TCRdb shows in-frame clones only, minus some. The table has some 210,000 clones, around 86% seen once. V gene TRBV6-5 combines with J gene TRBJ2-1; perhaps TRBD1 as D (5 bases). The sequenced sample consisted of PBMCs. The sequence was obtained from a man under 40 in good health and CMV-seronegative. The CDR3 DNA sequence: TGTGCCAGCAGTTACTCGATCGCAGGGGAGCAGTTCTTC. Amino acids: CASSYSIAGEQFF.